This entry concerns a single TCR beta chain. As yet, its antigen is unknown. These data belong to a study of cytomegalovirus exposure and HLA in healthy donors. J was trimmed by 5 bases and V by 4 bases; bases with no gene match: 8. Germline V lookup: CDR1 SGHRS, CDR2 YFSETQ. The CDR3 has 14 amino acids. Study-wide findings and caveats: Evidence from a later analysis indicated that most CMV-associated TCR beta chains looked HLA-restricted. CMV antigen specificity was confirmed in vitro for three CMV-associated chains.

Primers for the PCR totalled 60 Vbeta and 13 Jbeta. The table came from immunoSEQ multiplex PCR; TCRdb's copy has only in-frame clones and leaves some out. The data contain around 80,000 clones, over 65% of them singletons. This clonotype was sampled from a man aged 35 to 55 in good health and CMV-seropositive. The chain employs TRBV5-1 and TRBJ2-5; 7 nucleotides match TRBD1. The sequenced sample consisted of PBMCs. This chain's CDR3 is CASSVRGGEETQYF. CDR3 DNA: TGCGCCAGCAGCGTGAGAGGGGGCGAGGAGACCCAGTACTTC.